The entry below describes one T cell receptor (beta chain). These data come from a study of tumor and adjacent non-tumor tissue in lung cancer. This sample's RNA came from whole unsorted tissue. Three rounds of nested PCR, following a modified ARM-PCR protocol, produced the TCRbeta library. TCRdb called the multiplex PCR reads again in MiXCR, with one record for every CDR3 protein. This sample has 130,000 or so distinct CDR3 sequences, with 60% to 70% found just once. The CDR3 is 19 residues long. Trimming cost V 1 base and J 2 bases, with 21 bases left between them. The specimen was lung tumor tissue. The sequence was obtained from a man aged 25-45 years with non-small cell lung cancer. This chain links TRBV12-3 or TRBV12-4 with TRBJ2-4; D ambiguous. DNA for the CDR3: TGTGCCAGCAGTTTAGGCCTGTACGGAGATGGGGTGACCAAAAACATTCAGTACTTC. It encodes CASSLGLYGDGVTKNIQYF.